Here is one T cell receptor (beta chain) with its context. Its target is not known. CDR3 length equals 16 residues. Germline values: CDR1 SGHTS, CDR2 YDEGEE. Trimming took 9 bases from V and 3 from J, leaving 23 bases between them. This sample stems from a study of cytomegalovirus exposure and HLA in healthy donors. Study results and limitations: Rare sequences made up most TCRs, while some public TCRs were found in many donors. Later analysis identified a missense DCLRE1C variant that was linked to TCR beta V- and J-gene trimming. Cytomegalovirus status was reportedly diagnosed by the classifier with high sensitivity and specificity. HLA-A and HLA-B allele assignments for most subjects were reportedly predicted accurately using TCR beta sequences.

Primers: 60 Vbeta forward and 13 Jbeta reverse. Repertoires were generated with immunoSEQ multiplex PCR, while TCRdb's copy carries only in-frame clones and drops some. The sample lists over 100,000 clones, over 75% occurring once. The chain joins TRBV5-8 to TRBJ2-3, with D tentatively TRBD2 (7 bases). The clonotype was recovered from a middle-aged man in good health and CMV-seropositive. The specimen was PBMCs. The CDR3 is CATRRLGGGQTDTQYF. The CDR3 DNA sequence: TGTGCCACCCGCCGTTTGGGCGGGGGACAAACAGATACGCAGTATTTT. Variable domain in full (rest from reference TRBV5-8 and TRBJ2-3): EAGVTQSPTHLIKTRGQQATLRCSPISGHTSVYWYQQALGLGLQFLLWYDEGEERNRGNFPPRFSGRQFPNYSSELNVNALELEDSALYLCATRRLGGGQTDTQYFGPGTRLTVL.